This TCR beta chain was identified during a study of blood T cells in healthy people across ages. A second PCR of about 7 to 11 cycles used a sample-barcoded 5' primer and a J-beta primer mix. TCRdb re-derived calls from the 5' RACE reads in MiXCR, one entry per CDR3 protein. Among some 1.7 million distinct CDR3 sequences, approximately 30% were seen once, and the ten largest hold 7% to 9%. Around 10 milliliters of peripheral blood were drawn from each donor. In each sample, at least 6.5 million PBMCs were isolated. This clonotype has just a few counts. Its antigen remains unknown. Overall study findings and caveats: TCR beta diversity, measured per million T cells, fell in a roughly linear way with age. A greater number of naive CD4+ cells and higher diversity distinguished long-lived donors from aged donors.

The receptor was derived from a woman aged 25 to 39 in good health. Input material: blood.

The CDR3 region has the DNA TGCAGTGCAAAACCAGAGAGCCCGGGATTGCCCCAGCATTTT. It translates to CSAKPESPGLPQHF. This chain joins TRBV20-1 and TRBJ1-5, with D uncertain. V dropped 6 bases and J dropped 9 bases, with 21 bases sitting between them. The V gene's germline CDR1 is DFQATT and CDR2 SNEGSKA (reference sequence). CDR3 length: 14 residues.